The 16 T cell receptor beta chains presented below share a single source sample, sequenced in a study of cytomegalovirus exposure and HLA in healthy donors (TCRdb year 2017). The library was built by means of the immunoSEQ multiplex PCR assay. A mixture of 60 forward primers for TCR Vbeta segments and 13 reverse primers for TCR Jbeta segments was used in the multiplex PCR. The table comes from immuneACCESS by way of TCRdb, which keeps in-frame sequences with V and J called. Part of the clones is missing from these tables; in studies checked, under half for an unresolved V gene and the rest for unknown reasons. The table held for this sample gives approximately 120,000 clones. Together, the top ten hold 1% of the sample. Input material: PBMCs. The source of these receptors is a man younger than 35 in good health and CMV-seronegative.

The rearrangement uses TRBV9 and TRBJ2-1, with TRBD1 matching 7 bases. There are 19 residues in the CDR3. In germline, CDR1 is SGDLS, CDR2 YYNGEE. With V trimmed by 4 bases and J by 0 bases, 16 bases remained unmatched. The CDR3 nucleotides read TGTGCCAGCAGCAACCCATCCCGGGACAGCTTTAGCTCCTACAATGAGCAGTTCTTC. Protein product: CASSNPSRDSFSSYNEQFF.

This rearrangement joins TRBV27 to TRBJ1-1; TRBD1 matches at 7 bases. The CDR3 sequence is 15 residues long. CDR1 and CDR2 (germline): MNHEY, SMNVEV (reference sequence). V was pared by 9 bases and J by 5 bases, with 15 bases of the junction left unmatched. The CDR3 bases are TGTGCCAGTGGCTTAAACAGGGGATCGGGGACTGAAGCTTTCTTT. Protein sequence: CASGLNRGSGTEAFF.

The rearrangement uses TRBV29-1 and TRBJ2-7; no clear D. This CDR3 contains 12 residues. Trimming shortened V by 1 base and J by 9 bases, and 13 bases separated the two germline ends. Germline V gives CDR1 SQVTM, CDR2 ANQGSEA. CDR3 bases: TGCAGCGTTGAAGGTCGATTTTCCGGGCAGTACTTC. Its protein product is CSVEGRFSGQYF.

The rearrangement uses TRBV5-1 and TRBJ2-2; D unresolved. The CDR3 runs to 14 residues. Trimming cost V 0 bases and J 4 bases, with 7 bases left between them. Germline assignment: CDR1 SGHRS and CDR2 YFSETQ. The DNA for the CDR3 is TGCGCCAGCAGCTTGGCAGTCACCACCGGGGAGCTGTTTTTT. It yields the protein CASSLAVTTGELFF.

The chain recombines TRBV6-6 with TRBJ1-1; a weak D match, TRBD1 (6 bases). The ends were cut back, 2 bases at V and 1 base at J, with 14 bases in the middle. Germline values: CDR1 MNHNY, CDR2 SVGAGI (reference sequence). CDR3 length: 16 residues. The CDR3 DNA sequence: TGTGCCAGCAGTTACCCGTGGGACATACGGAACACTGAAGCTTTCTTT. Translated, it gives CASSYPWDIRNTEAFF.

The chain links TRBV2 to TRBJ1-1, with unresolved D. Germline CDR1 and CDR2: SNHLY and FYNNEI. V was pared by 4 bases and J by 5 bases, with 11 bases between. The CDR3 runs 13 residues. CDR3 sequence (DNA): TGTGCCAGCAGTGTTACGGGGAGGACTGAAGCTTTCTTT. Protein product: CASSVTGRTEAFF.

The rearrangement joins TRBV28 to TRBJ2-6, with TRBD2 as a possible D gene (5 bases). The germline V gene encodes CDR1 MDHEN and CDR2 SYDVKM. Trimming left V 8 bases short and J 0 bases short, with 14 bases between. The CDR3 contains 16 residues. The CDR3 sequence is CASRSTTSSGANVLTF. The CDR3 nucleotides read TGTGCCAGCCGTAGCACCACTAGCTCTGGGGCCAACGTCCTGACTTTC.

V usage is TRBV5-4 and J usage is TRBJ1-2; TRBD1 matches 9 bases. V was pared by 4 bases and J by 1 base, with 8 bases of the junction left unmatched. This CDR3 is 16 amino acids long. The germline CDR1 and CDR2 sequences are SGHNT and YYREEE (reference sequence). The DNA of the CDR3 is TGTGCCAGCAGCCTTTCCTGGGACAGGGATAACTATGGCTACACCTTC. It codes for CASSLSWDRDNYGYTF. Full variable domain (outside the CDR3, taken from reference TRBV5-4 and TRBJ1-2): ETGVTQSPTHLIKTRGQQVTLRCSSQSGHNTVSWYQQALGQGPQFIFQYYREEENGRGNFPPRFSGLQFPNYSSELNVNALELDDSALYLCASSLSWDRDNYGYTFGSGTRLTVV.

This sequence joins TRBV25-1 and TRBJ2-4; the match to TRBD1 covers 8 bases. Germline V gene lookup returns CDR1 MGHDK and CDR2 SYGVNS. This CDR3 region has 15 residues. Trimming at V came to 4 bases and at J to 8 bases, leaving 10 bases not matched to a gene. This CDR3 reads CASSALDRDEDIQYF. The CDR3, as DNA: TGTGCCAGCAGTGCGTTGGACAGGGATGAGGACATTCAGTACTTC.

V usage is TRBV30 and J usage is TRBJ2-7; 9 bases fit TRBD1. Unmatched junction bases numbered 1, after V lost 5 bases and J lost 2 bases. In germline, CDR1 is GTSNPN, CDR2 SVGIG (reference sequence). CDR3 size: 12 residues. The CDR3 DNA reads as TGTGCCTGGGGACAGGGGACCTACGAGCAGTACTTC. Translated: CAWGQGTYEQYF.

V usage is TRBV30 and J usage is TRBJ2-5; TRBD2 aligns across 14 bases. V gave up 4 bases and J gave up 4 bases; unmatched junction bases: 14. Germline V lookup: CDR1 GTSNPN, CDR2 SVGIG (reference sequence). This CDR3 comprises 18 residues. This CDR3 is CAWTRGLAGVEGGETQYF. CDR3 in DNA: TGTGCCTGGACGAGGGGACTAGCGGGAGTTGAGGGAGGAGAGACCCAGTACTTC.

The V gene is TRBV19, the J gene TRBJ2-7, with TRBD1 identical over 8 bases. CDR1 LNHDA and CDR2 SQIVND come from the germline V gene (reference sequence). The CDR3 has 19 residues. V shed 0 bases, J shed 0 bases, and the junction held 13 bases outside the gene matches. CDR3 loop: CASSIDLSFRDRSSYEQYF. The CDR3 region has the DNA TGTGCCAGTAGTATAGATCTCTCTTTTAGGGACAGGAGCTCCTACGAGCAGTACTTC.

The gene calls are TRBV4-1 and TRBJ1-3; no clear D. CDR3 length: 14 residues. The germline gives CDR1 MGHRA, CDR2 YSYEKL. V was trimmed by 3 bases and J by 8 bases, leaving 14 bases between them. This CDR3 reads CASSHSSRVDTIYF. CDR3 coding DNA: TGCGCCAGCAGCCATTCATCTCGGGTGGACACCATATATTTT.

The rearrangement links TRBV4-1 to TRBJ2-7, with TRBD1 identical over 7 bases. The trim removed 2 bases at V and 3 bases at J, leaving 4 bases unmatched. The CDR3 length is 14 residues. The germline CDR1 and CDR2 sequences are MGHRA and YSYEKL. This chain's CDR3 is CASSQLGQNYEQYF. The CDR3 bases are TGCGCCAGCAGCCAATTGGGACAGAACTACGAGCAGTACTTC.

CDR3 coding DNA: TGTGCCAGCGGCCTTACAGGGGAGGGCTACACCTTC. It translates to CASGLTGEGYTF. The V call is TRBV9, the J call TRBJ1-2, with TRBD1 matching 7 bases. The germline CDR1 and CDR2 sequences are SGDLS and YYNGEE. The CDR3 has 12 residues. V dropped 7 bases and J dropped 8; count of bases not matched to a gene: 8.

The chain is built from TRBV13 and TRBJ1-2; TRBD1 matches at 9 bases. V lost 5 bases and J lost 8; bases outside the gene matches: 12. CDR1 and CDR2 (germline): PRHDT, FYEKMQ (reference sequence). The CDR3 extends over 15 amino acids. CDR3 loop: CASSQFTGGAGGYTF. In DNA form, the CDR3 reads TGTGCCAGCAGCCAGTTCACAGGGGGCGCAGGCGGCTACACCTTC.